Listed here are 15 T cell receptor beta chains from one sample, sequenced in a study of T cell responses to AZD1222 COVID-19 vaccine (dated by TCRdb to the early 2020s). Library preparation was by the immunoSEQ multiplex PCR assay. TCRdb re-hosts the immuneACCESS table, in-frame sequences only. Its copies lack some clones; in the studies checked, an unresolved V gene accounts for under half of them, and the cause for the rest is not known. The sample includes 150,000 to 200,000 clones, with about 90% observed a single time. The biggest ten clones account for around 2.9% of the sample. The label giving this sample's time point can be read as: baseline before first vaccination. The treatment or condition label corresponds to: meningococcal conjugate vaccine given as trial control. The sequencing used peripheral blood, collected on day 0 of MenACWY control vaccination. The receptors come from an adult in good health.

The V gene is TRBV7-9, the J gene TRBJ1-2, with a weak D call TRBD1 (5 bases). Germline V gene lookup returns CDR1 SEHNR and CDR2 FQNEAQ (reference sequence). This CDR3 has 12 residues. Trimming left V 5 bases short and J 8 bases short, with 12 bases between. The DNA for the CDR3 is TGTGCCAGCAGCGGGACGGCGAACGGCTACACCTTC. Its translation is CASSGTANGYTF.

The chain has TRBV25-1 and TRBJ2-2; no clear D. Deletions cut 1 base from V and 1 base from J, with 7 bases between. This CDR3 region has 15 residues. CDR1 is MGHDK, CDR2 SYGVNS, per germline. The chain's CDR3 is CASSELDLNTGELFF. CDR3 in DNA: TGTGCCAGCAGTGAATTGGACCTGAACACCGGGGAGCTGTTTTTT.

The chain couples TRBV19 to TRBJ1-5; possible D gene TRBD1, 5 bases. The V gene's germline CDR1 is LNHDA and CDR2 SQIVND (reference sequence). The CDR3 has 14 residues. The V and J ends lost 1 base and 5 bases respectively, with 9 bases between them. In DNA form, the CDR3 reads TGTGCCAGTAGTATAGGTGGGGGGTATCAGCCCCAGCATTTT. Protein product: CASSIGGGYQPQHF.

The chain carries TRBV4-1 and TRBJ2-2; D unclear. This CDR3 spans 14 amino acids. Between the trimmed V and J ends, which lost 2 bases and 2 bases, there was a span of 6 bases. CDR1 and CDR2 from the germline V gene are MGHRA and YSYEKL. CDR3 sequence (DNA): TGCGCCAGCAGCCAATATTTTAACACCGGGGAGCTGTTTTTT. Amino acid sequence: CASSQYFNTGELFF.

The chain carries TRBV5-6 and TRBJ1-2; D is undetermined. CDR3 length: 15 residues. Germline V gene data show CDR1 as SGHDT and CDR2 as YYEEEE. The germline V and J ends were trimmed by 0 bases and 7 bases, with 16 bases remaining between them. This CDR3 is CASSLDSHDGRGYTF. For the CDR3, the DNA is TGTGCCAGCAGCTTGGATTCTCACGACGGTCGTGGCTACACCTTC.

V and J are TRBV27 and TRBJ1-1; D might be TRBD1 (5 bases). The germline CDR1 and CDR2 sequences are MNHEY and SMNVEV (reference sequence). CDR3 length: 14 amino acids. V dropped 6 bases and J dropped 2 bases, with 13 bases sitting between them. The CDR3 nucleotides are TGTGCCAGCAGCCCCTCGGGGCCTAACACTGAAGCTTTCTTT. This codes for CASSPSGPNTEAFF.

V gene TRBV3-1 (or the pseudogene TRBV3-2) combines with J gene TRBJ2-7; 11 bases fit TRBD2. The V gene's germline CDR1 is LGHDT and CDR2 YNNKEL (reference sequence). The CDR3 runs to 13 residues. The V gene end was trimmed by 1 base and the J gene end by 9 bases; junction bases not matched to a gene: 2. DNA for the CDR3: TGTGCCAGCAGCCAAGTCCTAGCGGGAGGGCAGTACTTC. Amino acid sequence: CASSQVLAGGQYF.

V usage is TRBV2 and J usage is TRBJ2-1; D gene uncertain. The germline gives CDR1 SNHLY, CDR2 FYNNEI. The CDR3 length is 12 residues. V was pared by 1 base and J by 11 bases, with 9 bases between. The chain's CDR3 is CASSEGGAKQFF. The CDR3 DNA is TGTGCCAGCAGTGAAGGTGGCGCTAAGCAGTTCTTC.

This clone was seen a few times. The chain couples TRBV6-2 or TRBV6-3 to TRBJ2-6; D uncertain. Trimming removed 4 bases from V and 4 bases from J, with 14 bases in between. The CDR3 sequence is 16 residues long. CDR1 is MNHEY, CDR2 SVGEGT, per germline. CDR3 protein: CASSSKTSPGANVLTF. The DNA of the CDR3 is TGTGCCAGCAGTTCAAAGACCAGCCCCGGGGCCAACGTCCTGACTTTC.

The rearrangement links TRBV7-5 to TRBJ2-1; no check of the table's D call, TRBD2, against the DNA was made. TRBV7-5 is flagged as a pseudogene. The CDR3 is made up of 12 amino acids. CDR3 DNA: TGTGTCAGAAGCCCCCGTTACGGTGAGCAGTTCTTC. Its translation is CVRSPRYGEQFF.

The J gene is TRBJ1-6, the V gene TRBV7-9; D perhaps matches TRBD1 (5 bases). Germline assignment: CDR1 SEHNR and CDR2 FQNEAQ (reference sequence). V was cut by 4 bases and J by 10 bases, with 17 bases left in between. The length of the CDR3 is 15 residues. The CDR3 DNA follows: TGTGCCAGCAGCTCGACAGAGGGTCCACCATCACCCCTCCACTTT. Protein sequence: CASSSTEGPPSPLHF.

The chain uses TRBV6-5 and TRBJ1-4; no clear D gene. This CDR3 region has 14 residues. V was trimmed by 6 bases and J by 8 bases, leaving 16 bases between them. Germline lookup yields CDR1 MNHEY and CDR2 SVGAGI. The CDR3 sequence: CASSETRAEEKLFF. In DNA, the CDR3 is TGTGCCAGCAGCGAGACCCGCGCCGAGGAAAAACTGTTTTTT.

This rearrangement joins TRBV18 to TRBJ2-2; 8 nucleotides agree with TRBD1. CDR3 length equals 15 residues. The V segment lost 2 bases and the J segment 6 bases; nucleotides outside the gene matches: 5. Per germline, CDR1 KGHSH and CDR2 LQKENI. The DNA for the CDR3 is TGTGCCAGCTCACCAATGGGACAGGTAGCCGGGGAGCTGTTTTTT. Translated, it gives CASSPMGQVAGELFF. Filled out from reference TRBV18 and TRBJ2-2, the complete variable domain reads NAGVMQNPRHLVRRRGQEARLRCSPMKGHSHVYWYRQLPEEGLKFMVYLQKENIIDESGMPKERFSAEFPKEGPSILRIQQVVRGDSAAYFCASSPMGQVAGELFFGEGSRLTVL.

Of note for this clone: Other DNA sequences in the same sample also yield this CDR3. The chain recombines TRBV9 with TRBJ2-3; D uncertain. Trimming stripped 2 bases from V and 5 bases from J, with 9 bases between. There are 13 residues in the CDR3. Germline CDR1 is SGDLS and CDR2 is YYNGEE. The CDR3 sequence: CASSVEVLDTQYF. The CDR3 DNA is TGTGCCAGCAGCGTCGAGGTGTTAGATACGCAGTATTTT.

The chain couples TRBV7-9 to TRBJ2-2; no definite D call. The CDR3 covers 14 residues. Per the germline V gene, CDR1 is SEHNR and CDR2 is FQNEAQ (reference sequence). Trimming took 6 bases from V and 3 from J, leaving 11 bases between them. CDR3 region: CASSRYRDTGELFF. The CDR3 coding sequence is TGTGCCAGCAGTCGCTACAGAGACACCGGGGAGCTGTTTTTT. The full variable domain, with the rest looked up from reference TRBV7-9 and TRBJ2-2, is DTGVSQNPRHKITKRGQNVTFRCDPISEHNRLYWYRQTLGQGPEFLTYFQNEAQLEKSRLLSDRFSAERPKGSFSTLEIQRTEQGDSAMYLCASSRYRDTGELFFGEGSRLTVL.